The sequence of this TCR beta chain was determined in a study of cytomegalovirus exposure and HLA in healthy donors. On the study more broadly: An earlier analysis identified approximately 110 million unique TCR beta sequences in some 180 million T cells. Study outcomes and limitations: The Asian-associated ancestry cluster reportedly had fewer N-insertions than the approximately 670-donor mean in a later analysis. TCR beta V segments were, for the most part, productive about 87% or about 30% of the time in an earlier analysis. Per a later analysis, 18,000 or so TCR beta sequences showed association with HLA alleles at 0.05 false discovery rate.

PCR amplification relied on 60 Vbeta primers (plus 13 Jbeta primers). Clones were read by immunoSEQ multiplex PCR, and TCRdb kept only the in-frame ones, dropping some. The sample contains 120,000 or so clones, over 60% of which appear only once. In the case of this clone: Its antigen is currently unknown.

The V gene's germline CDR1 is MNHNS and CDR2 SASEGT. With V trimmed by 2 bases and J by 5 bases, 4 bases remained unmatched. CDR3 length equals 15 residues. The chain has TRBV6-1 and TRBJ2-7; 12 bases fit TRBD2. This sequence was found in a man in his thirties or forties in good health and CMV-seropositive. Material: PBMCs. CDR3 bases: TGTGCCAGCAGTGAACTAGCGGGGGGGCCCAACGAGCAGTACTTC. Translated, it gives CASSELAGGPNEQYF.